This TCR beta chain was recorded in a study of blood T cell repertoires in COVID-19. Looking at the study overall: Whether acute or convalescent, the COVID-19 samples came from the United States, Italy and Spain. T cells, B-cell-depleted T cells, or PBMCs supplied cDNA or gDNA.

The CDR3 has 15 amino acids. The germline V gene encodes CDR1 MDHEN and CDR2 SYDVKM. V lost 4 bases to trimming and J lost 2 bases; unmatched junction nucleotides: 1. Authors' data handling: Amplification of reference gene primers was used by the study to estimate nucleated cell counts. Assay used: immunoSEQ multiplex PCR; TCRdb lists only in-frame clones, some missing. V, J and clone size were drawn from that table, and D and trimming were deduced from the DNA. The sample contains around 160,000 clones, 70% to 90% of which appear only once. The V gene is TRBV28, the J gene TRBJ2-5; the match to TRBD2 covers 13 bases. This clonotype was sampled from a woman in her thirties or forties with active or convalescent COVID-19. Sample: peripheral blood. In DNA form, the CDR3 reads TGTGCCAGCAGTTCACTAGCGGGGGGGCAAGAGACCCAGTACTTC. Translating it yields CASSSLAGGQETQYF.